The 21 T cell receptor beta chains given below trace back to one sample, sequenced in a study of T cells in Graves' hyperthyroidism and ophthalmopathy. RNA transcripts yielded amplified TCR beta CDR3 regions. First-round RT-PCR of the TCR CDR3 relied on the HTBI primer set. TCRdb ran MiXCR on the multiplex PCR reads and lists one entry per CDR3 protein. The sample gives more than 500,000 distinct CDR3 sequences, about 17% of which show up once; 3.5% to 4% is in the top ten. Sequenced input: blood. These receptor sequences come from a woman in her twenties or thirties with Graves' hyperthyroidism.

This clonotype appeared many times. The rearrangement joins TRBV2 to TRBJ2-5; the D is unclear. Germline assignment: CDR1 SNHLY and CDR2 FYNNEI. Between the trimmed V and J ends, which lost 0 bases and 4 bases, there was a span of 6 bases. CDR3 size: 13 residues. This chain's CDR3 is CASSEARTETQYF. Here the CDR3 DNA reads TGTGCCAGCAGTGAAGCGCGTACAGAGACCCAGTACTTC.

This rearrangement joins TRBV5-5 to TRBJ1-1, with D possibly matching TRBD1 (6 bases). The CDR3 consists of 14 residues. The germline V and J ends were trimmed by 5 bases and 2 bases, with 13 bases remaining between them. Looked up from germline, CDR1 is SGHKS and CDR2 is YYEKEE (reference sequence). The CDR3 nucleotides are TGTGCCAGCAGACTTAGACAGGAAAACACTGAAGCTTTCTTT. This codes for CASRLRQENTEAFF. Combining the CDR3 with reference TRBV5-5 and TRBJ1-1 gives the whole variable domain DAGVTQSPTHLIKTRGQQVTLRCSPISGHKSVSWYQQVLGQGPQFIFQYYEKEERGRGNFPDRFSARQFPNYSSELNVNALLLGDSALYLCASRLRQENTEAFFGQGTRLTVV.

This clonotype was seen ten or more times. Here the CDR3 reads CASSLNAGQPYEQYF. CDR3 bases: TGTGCCAGCAGCTTAAATGCGGGACAGCCCTACGAGCAGTACTTC. This chain joins TRBV7-3 and TRBJ2-7; TRBD1 is a possible D gene (7 bases). Trimming removed 1 base from V and 2 bases from J, with 12 bases in between. Germline assignment: CDR1 SGHTA and CDR2 FQGTGA. This CDR3 has 15 amino acids.

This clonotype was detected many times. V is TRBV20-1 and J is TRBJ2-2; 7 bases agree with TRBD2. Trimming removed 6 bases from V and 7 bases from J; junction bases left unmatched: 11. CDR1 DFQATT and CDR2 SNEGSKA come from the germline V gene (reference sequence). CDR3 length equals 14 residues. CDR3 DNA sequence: TGCAGTGCCCATGGGGGACTATCTGGCGGGGAGCTGTTTTTT. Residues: CSAHGGLSGGELFF.

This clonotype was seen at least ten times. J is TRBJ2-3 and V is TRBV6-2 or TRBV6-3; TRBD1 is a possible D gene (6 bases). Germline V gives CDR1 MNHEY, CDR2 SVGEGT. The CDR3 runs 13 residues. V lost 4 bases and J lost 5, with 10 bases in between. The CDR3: CASSFHREDTQYF. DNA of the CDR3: TGTGCCAGCAGTTTTCACAGGGAAGATACGCAGTATTTT.

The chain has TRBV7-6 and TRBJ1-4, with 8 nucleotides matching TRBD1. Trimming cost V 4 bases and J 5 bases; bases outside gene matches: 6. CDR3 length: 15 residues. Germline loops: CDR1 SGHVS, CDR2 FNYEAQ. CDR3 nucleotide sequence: TGTGCCAGCAGCTCTGACAGGGGCCTCAATGAAAAACTGTTTTTT. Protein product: CASSSDRGLNEKLFF.

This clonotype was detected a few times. The CDR3 region has the DNA TGTGCCAGCAGCCACGGACTCGGACGCACAGATACGCAGTATTTT. It codes for CASSHGLGRTDTQYF. The chain uses TRBV7-3 and TRBJ2-3; D might be TRBD2 (5 bases). This CDR3 contains 15 residues. The V gene lost 5 bases and the J gene lost 1 base, with 13 bases spanning the gap. Germline-derived CDR1 and CDR2 are SGHTA and FQGTGA. Full variable domain (rest looked up from reference TRBV7-3 and TRBJ2-3): GAGVSQTPSNKVTEKGKYVELRCDPISGHTALYWYRQSLGQGPEFLIYFQGTGAADDSGLPNDRFFAVRPEGSVSTLKIQRTERGDSAVYLCASSHGLGRTDTQYFGPGTRLTVL.

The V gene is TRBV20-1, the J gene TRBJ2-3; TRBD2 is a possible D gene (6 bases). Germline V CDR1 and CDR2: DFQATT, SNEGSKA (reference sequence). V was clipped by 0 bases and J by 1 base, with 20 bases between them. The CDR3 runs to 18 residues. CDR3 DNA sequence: TGCAGTGCTAGAGATCTGGGGTGGACGGGAGTGCGCACAGATACGCAGTATTTT. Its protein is CSARDLGWTGVRTDTQYF.

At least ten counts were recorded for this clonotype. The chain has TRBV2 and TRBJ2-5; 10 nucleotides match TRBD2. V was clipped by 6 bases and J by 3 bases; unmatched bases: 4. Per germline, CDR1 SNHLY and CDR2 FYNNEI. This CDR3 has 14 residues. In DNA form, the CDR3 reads TGTGCCAGCAGCTGGGGACTAGCGAAAGAGACCCAGTACTTC. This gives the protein CASSWGLAKETQYF.

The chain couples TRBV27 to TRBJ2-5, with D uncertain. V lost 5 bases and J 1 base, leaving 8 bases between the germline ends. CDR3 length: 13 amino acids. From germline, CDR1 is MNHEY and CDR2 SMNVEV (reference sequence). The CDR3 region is CASSKATQETQYF. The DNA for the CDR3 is TGTGCCAGCAGTAAGGCTACCCAAGAGACCCAGTACTTC.

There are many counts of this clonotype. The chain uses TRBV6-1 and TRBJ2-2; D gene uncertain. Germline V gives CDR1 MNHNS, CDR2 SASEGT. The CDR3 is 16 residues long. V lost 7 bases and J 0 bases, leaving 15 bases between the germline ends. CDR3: CASTHGLGSNTGELFF. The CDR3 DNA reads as TGTGCCAGCACCCATGGGCTAGGATCGAACACCGGGGAGCTGTTTTTT.

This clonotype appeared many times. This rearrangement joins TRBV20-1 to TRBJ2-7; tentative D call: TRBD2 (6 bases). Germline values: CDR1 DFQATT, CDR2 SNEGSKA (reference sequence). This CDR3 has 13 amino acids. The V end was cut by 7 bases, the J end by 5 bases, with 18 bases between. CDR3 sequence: CSVKREIVDEQYF. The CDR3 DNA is TGCAGTGTCAAACGGGAGATAGTCGACGAGCAGTACTTC.

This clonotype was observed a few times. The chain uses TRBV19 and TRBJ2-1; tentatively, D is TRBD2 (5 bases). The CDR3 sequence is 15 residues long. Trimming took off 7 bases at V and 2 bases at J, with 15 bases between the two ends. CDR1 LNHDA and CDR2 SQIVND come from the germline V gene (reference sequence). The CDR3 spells CASTIQSGTYNEQFF. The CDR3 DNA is TGTGCCAGTACTATTCAATCCGGGACCTACAATGAGCAGTTCTTC.

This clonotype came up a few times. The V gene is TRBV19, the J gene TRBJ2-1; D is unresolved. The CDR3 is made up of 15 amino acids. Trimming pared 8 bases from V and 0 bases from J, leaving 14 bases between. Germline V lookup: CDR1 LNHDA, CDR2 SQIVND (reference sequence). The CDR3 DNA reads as TGTGCCAGTGCCTATGTGGCCCTCTCCTACAATGAGCAGTTCTTC. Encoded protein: CASAYVALSYNEQFF.

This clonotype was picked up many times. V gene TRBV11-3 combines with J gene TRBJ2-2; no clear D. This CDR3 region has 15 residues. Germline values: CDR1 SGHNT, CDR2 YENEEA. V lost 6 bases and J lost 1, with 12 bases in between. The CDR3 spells CASSPRIGNTGELFF. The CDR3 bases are TGTGCCAGCAGTCCCAGAATAGGGAACACCGGGGAGCTGTTTTTT.

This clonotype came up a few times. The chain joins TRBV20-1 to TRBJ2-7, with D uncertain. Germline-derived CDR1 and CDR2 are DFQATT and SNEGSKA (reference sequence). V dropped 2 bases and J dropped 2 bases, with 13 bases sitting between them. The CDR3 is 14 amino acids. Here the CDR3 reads CSARFTGPPYEQYF. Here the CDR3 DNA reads TGCAGTGCTAGATTTACCGGGCCCCCCTACGAGCAGTACTTC.

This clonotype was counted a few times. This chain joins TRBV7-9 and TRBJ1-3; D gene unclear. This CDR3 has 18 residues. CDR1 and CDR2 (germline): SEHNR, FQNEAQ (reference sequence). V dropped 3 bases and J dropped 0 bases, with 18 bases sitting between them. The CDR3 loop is CASSLAIARDFSGNTIYF. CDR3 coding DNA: TGTGCCAGCAGCTTGGCTATCGCGAGAGATTTCTCTGGAAACACCATATATTTT.

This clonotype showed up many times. CDR3 region: CASSPGISGNHIEQFF. DNA for the CDR3: TGTGCCAGCAGCCCTGGTATTAGCGGGAACCACATTGAGCAGTTCTTC. The chain employs TRBV5-6 and TRBJ2-1; 8 nucleotides agree with TRBD2. The CDR3 covers 16 residues. After removal of 4 bases from V and 9 bases from J, the junction contained 15 bases not matched to a gene. Germline values: CDR1 SGHDT, CDR2 YYEEEE.

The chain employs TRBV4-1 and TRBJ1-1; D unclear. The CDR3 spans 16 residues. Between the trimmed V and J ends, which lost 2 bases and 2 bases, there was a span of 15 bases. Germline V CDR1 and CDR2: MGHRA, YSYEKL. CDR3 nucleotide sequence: TGCGCCAGCAGCCAACACAGACCGTATTCTAACACTGAAGCTTTCTTT. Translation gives CASSQHRPYSNTEAFF.

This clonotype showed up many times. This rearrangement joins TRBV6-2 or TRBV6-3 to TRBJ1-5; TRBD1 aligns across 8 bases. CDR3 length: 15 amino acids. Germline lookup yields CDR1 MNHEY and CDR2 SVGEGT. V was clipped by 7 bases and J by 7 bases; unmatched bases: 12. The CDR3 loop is CASTSQDRDRQPQHF. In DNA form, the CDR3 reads TGTGCCAGCACCTCCCAGGACAGGGACCGCCAGCCCCAGCATTTT.

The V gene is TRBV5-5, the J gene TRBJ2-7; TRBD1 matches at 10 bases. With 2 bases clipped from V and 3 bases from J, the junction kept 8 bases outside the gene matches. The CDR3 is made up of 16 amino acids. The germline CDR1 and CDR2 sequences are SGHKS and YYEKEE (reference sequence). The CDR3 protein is CASSLSGTGAYYEQYF. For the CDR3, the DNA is TGTGCCAGCAGCTTATCCGGGACAGGGGCCTACTACGAGCAGTACTTC. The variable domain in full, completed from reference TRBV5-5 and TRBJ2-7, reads DAGVTQSPTHLIKTRGQQVTLRCSPISGHKSVSWYQQVLGQGPQFIFQYYEKEERGRGNFPDRFSARQFPNYSSELNVNALLLGDSALYLCASSLSGTGAYYEQYFGPGTRLTVT.